These 30 T cell receptor beta chains were all obtained from the same sample, sequenced in a study of T cells in Graves' hyperthyroidism and ophthalmopathy. Amplification of TCR beta CDR3 regions used RNA as the template. The HTBI primer set drove a first-round RT-PCR of the TCR CDR3. MiXCR, applied by TCRdb to the multiplex PCR reads, yields one record per CDR3 protein. Among some 300,000 distinct CDR3 sequences, around 15% were seen once, and the ten largest hold under 8%. Sequenced: blood. The receptors derive from a woman aged 35 to 49 with Graves' hyperthyroidism.

On this clonotype: It may be a read error: a sequence one base away is much more abundant. This rearrangement joins TRBV7-9 to TRBJ1-2; 7 positions match TRBD1. This CDR3 region has 14 residues. The trim removed 3 bases at V and 4 bases at J, leaving 5 bases unmatched. Germline V gives CDR1 SEHNR, CDR2 FQNEAQ (reference sequence). The CDR3 loop is CASSFDRVSYGYTF. As DNA, the CDR3 is TGTGCCAGCAGCTTCGACAGGGTCTCCTATGGCTACACCTTC.

The chain recombines TRBV19 with TRBJ1-5; D may be TRBD1 (5 bases). Germline V gene sequence: CDR1 LNHDA, CDR2 SQIVND (reference sequence). V lost 6 bases, J lost 1 base, and 7 bases lay in between. This CDR3 contains 13 residues. This chain's CDR3 is CASRGTSNQPQHF. The CDR3 nucleotides are TGTGCCAGTAGGGGGACGAGCAATCAGCCCCAGCATTTT. Full variable domain (missing parts from reference TRBV19 and TRBJ1-5): DGGITQSPKYLFRKEGQNVTLSCEQNLNHDAMYWYRQDPGQGLRLIYYSQIVNDFQKGDIAEGYSVSREKKESFPLTVTSAQKNPTAFYLCASRGTSNQPQHFGDGTRLSIL.

This clonotype was seen ten or more times. This chain uses TRBV6-1 with TRBJ1-5; 8 bases agree with TRBD1. Trimming removed 0 bases from V and 6 bases from J; junction bases left unmatched: 4. Germline CDR1 and CDR2: MNHNS and SASEGT. There are 15 residues in the CDR3. The CDR3 DNA sequence: TGTGCCAGCAGTGAAGCTGCAGGGGGCGGTCAGCCCCAGCATTTT. Its translation: CASSEAAGGGQPQHF.

Points on this clonotype: With a much larger clone just one base away, this may be a read error. The chain employs TRBV30 and TRBJ1-1; no definite D call. CDR3 length: 12 residues. Germline lookup yields CDR1 GTSNPN and CDR2 SVGIG (reference sequence). The CDR3 DNA sequence: TGTGCCTGGAGTCGGGGAGGCACTGAAGCTTCCTTT. This sequence encodes CAWSRGGTEASF.

This clonotype was counted ten times or more. This sequence joins TRBV27 and TRBJ1-2; 7 bases match TRBD1. The V gene's germline CDR1 is MNHEY and CDR2 SMNVEV (reference sequence). The CDR3 has 14 residues. V dropped 5 bases and J dropped 4; count of bases not matched to a gene: 7. CDR3 DNA: TGTGCCAGCAGTCCTCCGGGACAGCCCTATGGCTACACCTTC. Amino acid sequence: CASSPPGQPYGYTF.

This clonotype occurred many times. The CDR3 spells CASSEVEELTWEKLFF. The CDR3 coding sequence is TGTGCCAGCAGTGAAGTTGAGGAGTTGACCTGGGAAAAACTGTTTTTT. This chain uses TRBV6-1 with TRBJ1-4; D is unresolved. Deletions cut 1 base from V and 8 bases from J, with 17 bases between. Per germline, CDR1 MNHNS and CDR2 SASEGT. CDR3 length: 16 residues.

Here the CDR3 reads CRGIGWRRTKNIQYF. The DNA of the CDR3 is TGCAGGGGCATTGGGTGGCGTCGAACCAAAAACATTCAGTACTTC. V is TRBV20-1 and J is TRBJ2-4; unclear D gene. The germline CDR1 and CDR2 sequences are DFQATT and SNEGSKA (reference sequence). The CDR3 is 15 residues long.

This clonotype was recorded many times. V gene TRBV6-6 combines with J gene TRBJ1-5; weak D call: TRBD1 (5 bases). Trimming took 1 base from V and 2 from J, leaving 12 bases between them. This CDR3 is built from 16 residues. Germline-derived CDR1 and CDR2 are MNHNY and SVGAGI (reference sequence). The CDR3 region has the DNA TGTGCCAGCAGTTACTTGCAGGGTGGAGGCAATCAGCCCCAGCATTTT. Its translation: CASSYLQGGGNQPQHF.

This clonotype occurred many times. V usage is TRBV5-6 and J usage is TRBJ1-5; TRBD1 might be the D (6 bases). Germline V CDR1 and CDR2: SGHDT, YYEEEE. Deletions cut 1 base from V and 3 bases from J, with 11 bases between. The CDR3 loop spans 15 amino acids. CDR3 loop: CASSLQGINNQPQHF. In DNA, the CDR3 is TGTGCCAGCAGCTTGCAGGGGATAAACAATCAGCCCCAGCATTTT.

This clonotype was detected ten times or more. The genes are TRBV28 and TRBJ2-2; D is uncertain. Germline V CDR1 and CDR2: MDHEN, SYDVKM. This CDR3 spans 14 amino acids. Deletions cut 2 bases from V and 6 bases from J, with 10 bases between. CDR3 sequence (DNA): TGTGCCAGCAGTTTACCAGGTTTGGCCGGGGAGCTGTTTTTT. It is translated as CASSLPGLAGELFF.

This clonotype appeared many times. The chain couples TRBV4-2 to TRBJ2-1; 10 bases align to TRBD2. V shed 1 base, J shed 6 bases, and the junction held 12 bases outside the gene matches. The CDR3 is 18 residues long. The V gene's germline CDR1 is LGHNA and CDR2 YNFKEQ. Here the CDR3 reads CASSQAPWGTSVGNEQFF. CDR3 DNA sequence: TGTGCCAGCAGCCAAGCTCCCTGGGGGACTAGCGTAGGCAATGAGCAGTTCTTC.

This clonotype has a count of ten or more. The CDR3 here is CASSLPGTHYNEQFF. The CDR3 DNA follows: TGTGCCAGCAGTCTCCCCGGGACACACTACAATGAGCAGTTCTTC. The V gene is TRBV12-3 or TRBV12-4, the J gene TRBJ2-1, with D possibly TRBD1 on 6 matching bases. V lost 5 bases and J 3 bases, leaving 14 bases between the germline ends. The CDR3 is 15 residues long.

This clonotype was found many times. V and J are TRBV7-9 and TRBJ2-1; TRBD2 matches 8 bases. Per the germline V gene, CDR1 is SEHNR and CDR2 is FQNEAQ (reference sequence). The CDR3 is made up of 15 amino acids. With 5 bases clipped from V and 1 base from J, the junction kept 4 bases outside the gene matches. The CDR3 is CASSKAGVSYNEQFF. The CDR3 DNA sequence: TGTGCCAGCAGCAAAGCGGGAGTTTCCTACAATGAGCAGTTCTTC.

This sequence joins TRBV19 and TRBJ2-1; unclear D gene. Germline loops: CDR1 LNHDA, CDR2 SQIVND (reference sequence). There are 16 residues in the CDR3. The germline V and J ends were trimmed by 1 base and 2 bases, with 12 bases remaining between them. This chain's CDR3 is CASSIGARSPYNEQFF. CDR3 nucleotides: TGTGCCAGTAGTATAGGGGCCCGATCACCCTACAATGAGCAGTTCTTC. The full variable domain, with the rest looked up from reference TRBV19 and TRBJ2-1, is DGGITQSPKYLFRKEGQNVTLSCEQNLNHDAMYWYRQDPGQGLRLIYYSQIVNDFQKGDIAEGYSVSREKKESFPLTVTSAQKNPTAFYLCASSIGARSPYNEQFFGPGTRLTVL.

This clonotype was seen ten or more times. The chain is built from TRBV30 and TRBJ2-3, with a tentative D call TRBD2 (5 bases). This CDR3 comprises 14 residues. Trimming stripped 0 bases from V and 7 bases from J, with 14 bases between. Germline V gives CDR1 GTSNPN, CDR2 SVGIG (reference sequence). CDR3 sequence: CAWSVSATGNTQYF. In DNA, the CDR3 is TGTGCCTGGAGTGTATCAGCCACGGGGAATACGCAGTATTTT.

V is TRBV27 and J is TRBJ1-5, with a tentative D call TRBD1 (6 bases). With 5 bases removed from V and 10 bases from J, the gap between germline ends came to 15 bases. The CDR3 extends over 13 amino acids. CDR1 and CDR2 (germline): MNHEY, SMNVEV (reference sequence). The CDR3 is CASSLIHRDPQHF. CDR3 coding DNA: TGTGCCAGCAGTCTCATCCACAGGGATCCCCAGCATTTT.

About this clonotype: One end of the junction varies from germline; a read error may be responsible. For the CDR3, the DNA is TGTGCTAGCGCGTCGGGACTAGCGGGAAACCGTAGGACCCTGTACTTC. It specifies CASASGLAGNRRTLYF. The gene calls are TRBV12-5 and TRBJ2-5; 13 positions agree with TRBD2. CDR3 size: 16 residues. Germline CDR1 LGHNT, CDR2 FRNRAP.

This clonotype was counted at least ten times. V usage is TRBV6-1 and J usage is TRBJ1-1; D gene uncertain. V was cut by 5 bases and J by 1 base, with 5 bases left in between. Germline CDR1 is MNHNS and CDR2 is SASEGT. The CDR3 sequence is 12 residues long. The chain's CDR3 is CASSKGNTEAFF. The CDR3, as DNA: TGTGCCAGCAGTAAAGGGAACACTGAAGCTTTCTTT.

The chain carries TRBV12-5 and TRBJ1-1; a weak D match, TRBD1 (6 bases). The V gene lost 0 bases and the J gene lost 6 bases, with 14 bases spanning the gap. Germline CDR1 is LGHNT and CDR2 is FRNRAP. This CDR3 has 15 amino acids. As DNA, the CDR3 is TGTGCTAGTGGTTTGGTACAAGGGGGAGGGTCTGAAGCTTTCTTT. Its translation: CASGLVQGGGSEAFF.

Ten or more counts support this clonotype. V gene TRBV28 combines with J gene TRBJ2-5; D possibly corresponds to TRBD1 (5 bases). Per germline, CDR1 MDHEN and CDR2 SYDVKM. The CDR3 extends over 13 amino acids. Trimming stripped 6 bases from V and 5 bases from J, with 13 bases between. The CDR3 protein is CASRRQGRETQYF. The CDR3 DNA reads as TGTGCCAGCAGAAGGCAGGGCAGGGAGACCCAGTACTTC.

This clonotype has at least ten counts. CDR3 sequence: CASSPGLDSPLHF. DNA of the CDR3: TGTGCCAGCAGTCCAGGGTTGGATTCACCCCTCCACTTT. V usage is TRBV18 and J usage is TRBJ1-6, with D maybe TRBD1 (5 bases). Germline CDR1 KGHSH, CDR2 LQKENI. Trimming left V 8 bases short and J 8 bases short, with 13 bases between. The CDR3 is made up of 13 amino acids.

This clonotype was seen ten or more times. One junction end disagrees with the germline gene, perhaps due to a read error. The chain has TRBV20-1 and TRBJ1-1, with a possible D match to TRBD1 (5 bases). Germline V gene lookup returns CDR1 DFQATT and CDR2 SNEGSKA (reference sequence). The CDR3 has 13 residues. CDR3 in amino acids: CSATGTLNTEAFF. The CDR3 DNA sequence: TGCAGTGCTACCGGGACTCTGAATACTGAAGCTTTCTTT.

Ten or more counts support this clonotype. The genes are TRBV6-6 and TRBJ2-5; a possible D gene is TRBD1 (5 bases). Germline V lookup: CDR1 MNHNY, CDR2 SVGAGI (reference sequence). This CDR3 contains 14 residues. The germline V and J ends were trimmed by 0 bases and 5 bases, with 10 bases remaining between them. CDR3 region: CASSYSDSAETQYF. The CDR3, as DNA: TGTGCCAGCAGTTACTCTGACAGCGCGGAGACCCAGTACTTC.

This clonotype occurred many times. The genes are TRBV29-1 and TRBJ2-3; D not certain. From germline, CDR1 is SQVTM and CDR2 ANQGSEA. The CDR3 is 11 amino acids. V lost 4 bases and J lost 7, with 9 bases in between. The CDR3 spells CSVAWKNTQYF. The DNA for the CDR3 is TGCAGCGTTGCATGGAAGAATACGCAGTATTTT.

This rearrangement joins TRBV15 to TRBJ1-1, with a weak D call TRBD1 (6 bases). Looked up from germline, CDR1 is LNHNV and CDR2 is YYDKDF (reference sequence). This CDR3 is 17 amino acids long. V was trimmed by 5 bases and J by 0 bases, leaving 19 bases between them. DNA for the CDR3: TGTGCCACCAGCCCGACAGGCTGGGGGGTGATGAACACTGAAGCTTTCTTT. As protein: CATSPTGWGVMNTEAFF.

This clonotype was picked up many times. An end of the junction does not agree with germline; a read error may underlie this. The chain has TRBV7-7 and TRBJ2-5; the D gene is possibly TRBD2 (5 bases). Germline assignment: CDR1 SSHAT and CDR2 FNYEAQ (reference sequence). The CDR3 length is 15 residues. CDR3 amino acids: CASSLINGIEETQYF. In nucleotides, the CDR3 is TGTGCTAGCAGCTTAATCAACGGGATAGAGGAGACCCAGTACTTC.

This clonotype appeared many times. The rearrangement joins TRBV6-5 to TRBJ1-5, with unresolved D. In germline, CDR1 is MNHEY, CDR2 SVGAGI. The V end was cut by 0 bases, the J end by 0 bases, with 12 bases between. CDR3 length equals 17 residues. The CDR3 loop is CASSYSIGVNSNQPQHF. The DNA of the CDR3 is TGTGCCAGCAGTTACTCGATCGGCGTTAATAGCAATCAGCCCCAGCATTTT.

This clonotype has at least ten counts. The genes are TRBV20-1 and TRBJ2-2, with TRBD1 matching 7 bases. This CDR3 is built from 13 residues. Germline lookup yields CDR1 DFQATT and CDR2 SNEGSKA (reference sequence). V dropped 3 bases and J dropped 7; count of bases not matched to a gene: 5. CDR3 sequence reads: CSARTGQGGELFF. The CDR3 region has the DNA TGCAGTGCTAGGACAGGGCAAGGCGGGGAGCTGTTTTTT.

This clonotype showed up many times. The V call is TRBV5-8, the J call TRBJ1-3, with D uncertain. Trimming removed 5 bases from V and 2 bases from J, with 14 bases in between. The CDR3 covers 15 residues. The V gene's germline CDR1 is SGHTS and CDR2 YDEGEE. The CDR3 is CASSWGSAPGNTIYF. In DNA, the CDR3 is TGTGCCAGCAGTTGGGGATCCGCTCCTGGAAACACCATATATTTT.

This clonotype was detected many times. CDR3 in amino acids: CASSLDQTTQYF. The DNA of the CDR3 is TGTGCCAGCAGCTTAGATCAGACGACCCAGTACTTC. The chain employs TRBV11-2 and TRBJ2-5; D is ambiguous. Germline V gene lookup returns CDR1 SGHAT and CDR2 FQNNGV. This CDR3 region has 12 residues. V dropped 0 bases and J dropped 7 bases, with 6 bases sitting between them.